The 31 T cell receptor beta chains below were found in one sample sequenced in a study of cytomegalovirus exposure and HLA in healthy donors. PCR used 60 Vbeta primers and 13 Jbeta primers. Generated by immunoSEQ multiplex PCR, the TCRdb table keeps only in-frame clones and is missing some. Of some 160,000 clones in the sample, more than 70% were seen once. Sequenced input: PBMCs. Receptor source: a woman aged 40 to 50 in good health and CMV-seronegative.

V and J are TRBV10-3 and TRBJ1-3; a possible D gene is TRBD1 (5 bases). V lost 8 bases and J lost 4, with 18 bases in between. Germline V CDR1 and CDR2: ENHRY, SYGVKD. The CDR3 contains 15 residues. In nucleotides, the CDR3 is TGTGCCATCGGGCAGGGAGGAAATGGGGGAAACACCATATATTTT. Encoded protein: CAIGQGGNGGNTIYF.

The chain links TRBV27 to TRBJ1-3; D remains unclear. Germline CDR1 MNHEY, CDR2 SMNVEV (reference sequence). The CDR3 consists of 13 residues. Trimming removed 3 bases at V and 4 bases at J, with 7 bases between. CDR3 region: CASSFLGGNTIYF. CDR3 nucleotide sequence: TGTGCCAGCAGTTTCCTCGGGGGAAACACCATATATTTT.

The chain carries TRBV28 and TRBJ1-5; 7 bases are shared with TRBD1. This CDR3 comprises 13 residues. With V trimmed by 8 bases and J by 5 bases, 6 bases remained unmatched. Germline CDR1 and CDR2: MDHEN and SYDVKM. The CDR3 DNA reads as TGTGCCAGCCTAGCACAGGGGTATCAGCCCCAGCATTTT. It yields the protein CASLAQGYQPQHF.

CDR3 nucleotides: TGTGCCAGCAGGTACAGGGGGCGCTTTAGTGACGGCTACACCTTC. Its protein product is CASRYRGRFSDGYTF. The chain has TRBV2 and TRBJ1-2; TRBD1 aligns across 9 bases. This CDR3 has 15 residues. The V segment lost 6 bases and the J segment 8 bases; nucleotides outside the gene matches: 13. Germline CDR1 reads SNHLY; CDR2 reads FYNNEI.

This chain joins TRBV2 and TRBJ1-2; D unclear. CDR3 length equals 13 residues. V shed 4 bases and J shed 8 bases, with 14 bases lying between them. Germline CDR1 and CDR2: SNHLY and FYNNEI. The CDR3 DNA follows: TGTGCCAGCAGTGCGGGGTTTACCCGAGGCTACACCTTC. Translating it yields CASSAGFTRGYTF.

The chain joins TRBV2 to TRBJ2-1, with TRBD1 as a possible D gene (5 bases). Trimming shortened V by 6 bases and J by 8 bases, and 14 bases separated the two germline ends. CDR1 is SNHLY and CDR2 is FYNNEI in the germline V gene. The CDR3 is made up of 13 amino acids. Written as DNA, the CDR3 is TGTGCCAGCAGCGGATCTTGGGGCGATGAGCAGTTCTTC. Translated: CASSGSWGDEQFF.

This clone was seen a single time. The genes are TRBV18 and TRBJ2-3; perhaps TRBD2 as D (5 bases). The CDR3 runs 15 residues. V was clipped by 6 bases and J by 0 bases, with 13 bases between them. Germline values: CDR1 KGHSH, CDR2 LQKENI. CDR3 nucleotides: TGTGCCAGCTCGGACGGACTCCTAAGCACAGATACGCAGTATTTT. Amino acids: CASSDGLLSTDTQYF. The full variable domain, rest sourced from reference TRBV18 and TRBJ2-3, is NAGVMQNPRHLVRRRGQEARLRCSPMKGHSHVYWYRQLPEEGLKFMVYLQKENIIDESGMPKERFSAEFPKEGPSILRIQQVVRGDSAAYFCASSDGLLSTDTQYFGPGTRLTVL.

V gene TRBV7-9 combines with J gene TRBJ1-2; 7 bases fit TRBD1. The CDR3 is made up of 16 amino acids. Losses at the gene ends were 2 bases for V and 6 bases for J; bases not matched to a gene: 12. Looked up from germline, CDR1 is SEHNR and CDR2 is FQNEAQ (reference sequence). The CDR3 DNA is TGTGCCAGCAGCTTATATGAGGCAGGGGGGCCCGATGGCTACACCTTC. Encoded protein: CASSLYEAGGPDGYTF. The full variable domain, with the rest looked up from reference TRBV7-9 and TRBJ1-2, is DTGVSQNPRHKITKRGQNVTFRCDPISEHNRLYWYRQTLGQGPEFLTYFQNEAQLEKSRLLSDRFSAERPKGSFSTLEIQRTEQGDSAMYLCASSLYEAGGPDGYTFGSGTRLTVV.

The chain uses TRBV6-1 and TRBJ1-1; D call uncertain. Germline V lookup: CDR1 MNHNS, CDR2 SASEGT. The V end was cut by 3 bases, the J end by 0 bases, with 17 bases between. The CDR3 runs 17 residues. CDR3 sequence: CASSDLVRSIMNTEAFF. For the CDR3, the DNA is TGTGCCAGCAGTGATTTGGTGAGAAGTATCATGAACACTGAAGCTTTCTTT.

The chain combines TRBV11-2 with TRBJ2-3; 7 positions agree with TRBD2. V was clipped by 2 bases and J by 4 bases; unmatched bases: 6. Germline V lookup: CDR1 SGHAT, CDR2 FQNNGV. The CDR3 runs to 15 residues. The CDR3 is CASSLLRGVSDTQYF. CDR3 DNA sequence: TGTGCCAGCAGCTTACTCCGGGGGGTATCAGATACGCAGTATTTT.

The chain employs TRBV28 and TRBJ2-7, with 7 positions matching TRBD1. The CDR3 loop spans 16 amino acids. The J segment lost 0 bases and the V segment lost 6 bases, leaving 11 bases of the junction unmatched. Germline V lookup: CDR1 MDHEN, CDR2 SYDVKM. CDR3 bases: TGTGCCAGCAGCTCTAAGGTGGGACAGAGCTCCTACGAGCAGTACTTC. Amino acid sequence: CASSSKVGQSSYEQYF.

This clone was seen a few times. J is TRBJ1-3 and V is TRBV5-5; weak D call: TRBD1 (5 bases). This CDR3 spans 17 amino acids. Germline loops: CDR1 SGHKS, CDR2 YYEKEE (reference sequence). V shed 1 base and J shed 4 bases, with 18 bases lying between them. The CDR3 region has the DNA TGTGCCAGCAGCTTGAGCCCCTCCAGGGATGCAGGAAACACCATATATTTT. Protein: CASSLSPSRDAGNTIYF.

This chain links TRBV13 with TRBJ1-1; D might be TRBD1 (6 bases). The CDR3 has 14 residues. The V gene's germline CDR1 is PRHDT and CDR2 FYEKMQ (reference sequence). V was trimmed by 8 bases and J by 5 bases, leaving 18 bases between them. The CDR3 spells CASGGAGEGTEAFF. The CDR3 DNA reads TGTGCCAGCGGGGGGGCGGGGGAAGGGACTGAAGCTTTCTTT.

This clone appeared many times. The gene calls are TRBV7-9 and TRBJ2-3, with unresolved D. The CDR3 length is 17 residues. Looked up from germline, CDR1 is SEHNR and CDR2 is FQNEAQ (reference sequence). The V and J ends lost 2 bases and 1 base respectively, with 16 bases between them. The CDR3 coding sequence is TGTGCCAGCAGCTTACTCGGTCCGCTATCCCGCACAGATACGCAGTATTTT. Translation: CASSLLGPLSRTDTQYF.

The chain uses TRBV29-1 and TRBJ1-1; 8 nucleotides line up with TRBD1. V lost 7 bases to trimming and J lost 0 bases; unmatched junction nucleotides: 10. The CDR3 has 15 amino acids. Germline values: CDR1 SQVTM, CDR2 ANQGSEA. This CDR3 is CSAKTGDLLNTEAFF. CDR3 in DNA: TGCAGCGCCAAGACAGGGGATCTTTTGAACACTGAAGCTTTCTTT.

This rearrangement joins TRBV30 to TRBJ2-5, with 7 bases lining up with TRBD1. The DNA matches TRBJ2-7 better at its end, which makes the J call doubtful. This CDR3 region has 15 residues. CDR1 and CDR2 from the germline V gene are GTSNPN and SVGIG (reference sequence). Here the CDR3 reads CAWSGPGTAIYEQYF. The CDR3 DNA is TGTGCCTGGAGTGGCCCCGGGACAGCCATCTACGAGCAGTACTTC.

This chain joins TRBV6-5 and TRBJ1-2; 7 bases agree with TRBD1. V trimming: 4 bases; J trimming: 8 bases; junction bases outside the gene matches: 10. Germline V gives CDR1 MNHEY, CDR2 SVGAGI. This CDR3 contains 14 residues. The CDR3 reads CASSLDRSERGYTF. CDR3 sequence (DNA): TGTGCCAGCAGTTTGGACAGGTCGGAGAGAGGCTACACCTTC.

The rearrangement links TRBV5-4 to TRBJ1-6; maybe TRBD1 (5 bases). Germline V CDR1 and CDR2: SGHNT, YYREEE (reference sequence). The CDR3 has 16 amino acids. V lost 5 bases to trimming and J lost 3 bases, with 15 bases between them. In nucleotides, the CDR3 is TGTGCCAGCAGGGATATTTGGGGGGGCTATAATTCACCCCTCCACTTT. Residues: CASRDIWGGYNSPLHF. Full variable domain (outside the CDR3, taken from reference TRBV5-4 and TRBJ1-6): ETGVTQSPTHLIKTRGQQVTLRCSSQSGHNTVSWYQQALGQGPQFIFQYYREEENGRGNFPPRFSGLQFPNYSSELNVNALELDDSALYLCASRDIWGGYNSPLHFGNGTRLTVT.

The chain is built from TRBV4-1 and TRBJ2-3; tentative D call: TRBD2 (6 bases). The CDR3 covers 15 residues. Germline CDR1 is MGHRA and CDR2 is YSYEKL. V lost 3 bases and J 0 bases, leaving 10 bases between the germline ends. Written as DNA, the CDR3 is TGCGCCAGCAGCCATCAGGAGGGAAGCACAGATACGCAGTATTTT. It specifies CASSHQEGSTDTQYF.

J is TRBJ1-1 and V is TRBV6-5, with TRBD1 identical over 7 bases. V was clipped by 6 bases and J by 11 bases; unmatched bases: 9. The CDR3 consists of 12 residues. Germline V gene sequence: CDR1 MNHEY, CDR2 SVGAGI. CDR3 loop: CASSRTGSSAFF. CDR3 DNA sequence: TGTGCCAGCAGCCGGACAGGTTCTTCGGCTTTCTTT.

This clone was counted a single time. Different DNA sequences within this sample yield the same CDR3. V is TRBV4-1 and J is TRBJ2-7; 15 bases match TRBD2. CDR1 is MGHRA and CDR2 is YSYEKL in the germline V gene. The CDR3 runs to 14 residues. V lost 4 bases, J lost 6 bases, and 1 base stayed unmatched. CDR3 amino acids: CASSPGLAGGEQYF. CDR3 DNA: TGCGCCAGCAGCCCGGGACTAGCGGGAGGCGAGCAGTACTTC.

This rearrangement joins TRBV14 to TRBJ2-7; TRBD2 aligns across 10 bases. This CDR3 is built from 13 residues. Per germline, CDR1 SGHDN and CDR2 FVKESK. Trimming removed 8 bases from V and 5 bases from J; junction bases left unmatched: 6. CDR3 residues: CASCWLAGDEQYF. The CDR3 nucleotides are TGTGCCAGCTGTTGGCTAGCGGGAGACGAGCAGTACTTC.

V and J are TRBV7-2 and TRBJ2-7; 7 bases line up with TRBD1. The V gene's germline CDR1 is SGHTA and CDR2 FQGNSA. J was trimmed by 0 bases and V by 5 bases; bases with no gene match: 4. The CDR3 runs 14 residues. CDR3 amino acids: CASSPDRASYEQYF. The DNA for the CDR3 is TGTGCCAGCAGCCCAGACAGGGCCTCCTACGAGCAGTACTTC.

The chain couples TRBV2 to TRBJ2-2, with D unclear. This CDR3 spans 13 amino acids. V lost 6 bases and J lost 6, with 11 bases in between. Germline CDR1 SNHLY, CDR2 FYNNEI. The CDR3 coding sequence is TGTGCCAGCAGCCAAGAGTCGGCCGGGGAGCTGTTTTTT. Translated: CASSQESAGELFF.

This clone occurred a few times. The chain is built from TRBV4-1 and TRBJ2-7; TRBD2 is a possible D gene (6 bases). This CDR3 is 16 amino acids long. Trimming took off 0 bases at V and 6 bases at J, with 18 bases between the two ends. Germline CDR1 and CDR2: MGHRA and YSYEKL. CDR3 residues: CASSQEWSGYHFEQYF. In nucleotides, the CDR3 is TGCGCCAGCAGCCAAGAATGGAGCGGGTACCACTTCGAGCAGTACTTC.

V usage is TRBV7-6 and J usage is TRBJ2-1, with 10 bases that match TRBD2. The V segment lost 2 bases and the J segment 4 bases; nucleotides outside the gene matches: 11. The CDR3 is made up of 18 amino acids. The V gene's germline CDR1 is SGHVS and CDR2 FNYEAQ. The DNA for the CDR3 is TGTGCCAGCAGCTTACTTACTAGCGGGGAGGGGAGATACAATGAGCAGTTCTTC. This encodes CASSLLTSGEGRYNEQFF.

V is TRBV6-1 and J is TRBJ2-4; D unresolved. Deletions cut 3 bases from V and 1 base from J, with 7 bases between. The germline CDR1 and CDR2 sequences are MNHNS and SASEGT. This CDR3 region has 14 residues. This CDR3 reads CASSDRGAKNIQYF. The CDR3, as DNA: TGTGCCAGCAGTGACAGAGGTGCCAAAAACATTCAGTACTTC.

The genes are TRBV7-9 and TRBJ1-2, with 7 bases fitting TRBD1. This CDR3 spans 13 amino acids. Losses at the gene ends were 2 bases for V and 4 bases for J; bases not matched to a gene: 1. Germline values: CDR1 SEHNR, CDR2 FQNEAQ (reference sequence). CDR3 loop: CASSLPGGYGYTF. The CDR3 bases are TGTGCCAGCAGCTTACCAGGGGGCTATGGCTACACCTTC.

As regards this clone: Other DNA variants within this sample encode the same CDR3. The CDR3, as DNA: TGTGCCAGCTCACCGCAGGGGGACACTGAAGCTTTCTTT. Translation gives CASSPQGDTEAFF. The chain is built from TRBV18 and TRBJ1-1; TRBD1 matches at 7 bases. Looked up from germline, CDR1 is KGHSH and CDR2 is LQKENI. The CDR3 sequence is 13 residues long. J lost 3 bases, V lost 3 bases, and 1 base had no gene match.

This CDR3 is CASSRQGRENSPLHF. The CDR3 DNA sequence: TGCGCCAGCAGCAGACAGGGACGGGAGAATTCACCCCTCCACTTT. The gene calls are TRBV5-1 and TRBJ1-6; TRBD1 matches 7 bases. Germline V gene data show CDR1 as SGHRS and CDR2 as YFSETQ. CDR3 length equals 15 residues. The J segment lost 7 bases and the V segment lost 4 bases, leaving 8 bases of the junction unmatched.

The chain uses TRBV5-8 and TRBJ1-5; 7 bases align to TRBD1. The CDR3 runs to 17 residues. After removal of 1 base from V and 0 bases from J, the junction contained 7 bases not matched to a gene. CDR1 is SGHTS and CDR2 is YDEGEE in the germline V gene. The CDR3, as DNA: TGTGCCAGCAGCTTGTTTTTGGGACAGAGTAGCAATCAGCCCCAGCATTTT. This encodes CASSLFLGQSSNQPQHF.